A single sample gave rise to the 16 T cell receptor beta chains below, sequenced in a study of blood T cells in healthy people across ages. A J-beta primer mix and a sample-barcoded 5' primer were used in a second PCR of about 7 to 11 cycles. TCRdb reprocessed the 5' RACE reads via MiXCR and lists one record per CDR3 protein. The repertoire holds about 830,000 distinct CDR3 sequences, with around 68% as singletons. The sequenced sample was blood. The source of these receptors is a man younger than 40 in good health.

The CDR3 nucleotides read TGTGCCACCGACTCAGGACAGGGTAACGGAGGAAAAGCTTTCTTT. It yields the protein CATDSGQGNGGKAFF. The chain employs TRBV10-3 and TRBJ1-1; 8 bases line up with TRBD1. From germline, CDR1 is ENHRY and CDR2 SYGVKD. This CDR3 spans 15 amino acids. Germline trimming cut 10 bases from V and 9 bases from J; bases unmatched to any gene: 19.

V usage is TRBV7-7 and J usage is TRBJ2-5; no definite D call. Germline V gene sequence: CDR1 SSHAT, CDR2 FNYEAQ (reference sequence). Trimming removed 3 bases from V and 4 bases from J, with 9 bases in between. The CDR3 has 13 residues. The CDR3 DNA follows: TGTGCCAGCAGCTTCATGTCATCAGAGACCCAGTACTTC. Its protein is CASSFMSSETQYF.

This chain joins TRBV7-3 and TRBJ1-1, with a tentative D call TRBD1 (6 bases). The V gene's germline CDR1 is SGHTA and CDR2 FQGTGA. The CDR3 is 12 amino acids. Trimming took 5 bases from V and 7 from J, leaving 11 bases between them. CDR3 residues: CASSATGIEAFF. The CDR3 DNA is TGTGCCAGCAGCGCTACAGGGATTGAAGCTTTCTTT.

To note about this clonotype: With a much larger clone just one base away, this may be a read error. The gene calls are TRBV3-1 and TRBJ2-3; D is undetermined. The CDR3 has 14 residues. Per germline, CDR1 LGHDT and CDR2 YNNKEL (reference sequence). CDR3 nucleotides: TGTGCCAACAGCCAAGATCCGCGCACAGATACGCAGTATTTT. It encodes CANSQDPRTDTQYF.

This clonotype appeared a few times. The gene calls are TRBV6-6 and TRBJ2-5; D gene uncertain. CDR1 and CDR2 (germline): MNHNY, SVGAGI (reference sequence). This CDR3 region has 13 residues. V lost 3 bases and J lost 4, with 9 bases in between. CDR3 region: CASSYVKGETQYF. CDR3 nucleotides: TGTGCCAGCAGTTATGTGAAGGGAGAGACCCAGTACTTC.

V gene TRBV20-1 combines with J gene TRBJ2-1; 10 bases fit TRBD2. CDR1 is DFQATT, CDR2 SNEGSKA, per germline (reference sequence). V lost 0 bases and J lost 7; bases outside the gene matches: 6. This CDR3 comprises 15 residues. The chain's CDR3 is CSARDGGLASNEQFF. The CDR3, as DNA: TGCAGTGCTAGAGATGGGGGACTAGCGTCAAATGAGCAGTTCTTC.

The chain is built from TRBV5-6 and TRBJ2-7; 7 nucleotides match TRBD1. Trimming at V came to 4 bases and at J to 6 bases, leaving 4 bases not matched to a gene. Germline CDR1 reads SGHDT; CDR2 reads YYEEEE. The CDR3 contains 12 residues. The CDR3 DNA reads as TGTGCCAGCAGCATAACAGGGGTCGAGCAGTACTTC. Protein product: CASSITGVEQYF.

The chain couples TRBV7-2 to TRBJ2-2; D may correspond to TRBD1 or TRBD2 (6 bases each). Germline lookup yields CDR1 SGHTA and CDR2 FQGNSA. V shed 4 bases and J shed 0 bases, with 9 bases lying between them. The CDR3 extends over 15 amino acids. CDR3 sequence (DNA): TGTGCCAGCAGCTCGGGGGCGGCGAACACCGGGGAGCTGTTTTTT. It translates to CASSSGAANTGELFF. The full variable domain, with the rest looked up from reference TRBV7-2 and TRBJ2-2, is GAGVSQSPSNKVTEKGKDVELRCDPISGHTALYWYRQSLGQGLEFLIYFQGNSAPDKSGLPSDRFSAERTGGSVSTLTIQRTQQEDSAVYLCASSSGAANTGELFFGEGSRLTVL.

The chain has TRBV28 and TRBJ2-5; weak D call: TRBD2 (5 bases). The J call is doubtful: the DNA matches TRBJ2-7 better. CDR1 is MDHEN, CDR2 SYDVKM, per germline. CDR3 size: 13 residues. CDR3 coding DNA: TGTGCCAGCAGCACCGGGATTCCCTACGAGCAGTACTTC. Protein product: CASSTGIPYEQYF.

V and J are TRBV7-2 and TRBJ1-2; no reliable D call. Germline lookup yields CDR1 SGHTA and CDR2 FQGNSA. The V gene lost 1 base and the J gene lost 7 bases, with 13 bases spanning the gap. This CDR3 contains 14 residues. In DNA form, the CDR3 reads TGTGCCAGCAGCTTAGTGTCCGAAACTGGTGGCTACACCTTC. Protein sequence: CASSLVSETGGYTF.

The V gene is TRBV28, the J gene TRBJ1-6, with D maybe TRBD1 (6 bases). Germline-derived CDR1 and CDR2 are MDHEN and SYDVKM. Trimming cost V 5 bases and J 8 bases, with 22 bases left between them. The CDR3 runs to 17 residues. CDR3 protein: CASSLSPPQGMDSPLHF. The CDR3 DNA sequence: TGTGCCAGCAGTCTATCACCGCCCCAGGGGATGGATTCACCCCTCCACTTT.

This clonotype came up a few times. The chain joins TRBV10-3 to TRBJ2-1, with D possibly matching TRBD1 (5 bases). This CDR3 is built from 14 residues. The V end lost 5 bases, the J end lost 1 base, and 9 bases lay between the germline ends. The germline V gene has CDR1 ENHRY and CDR2 SYGVKD. The CDR3 sequence: CAISRGESYNEQFF. CDR3 bases: TGTGCCATCAGTAGGGGTGAGTCCTACAATGAGCAGTTCTTC.

The chain's CDR3 is CASSQVPIGLAGSNEQFF. CDR3 DNA sequence: TGTGCCAGCAGCCAAGTGCCCATCGGGCTTGCTGGTAGTAATGAGCAGTTCTTC. The chain combines TRBV3-1 with TRBJ2-1, with D hard to call. The CDR3 has 18 residues. Trimming cost V 1 base and J 7 bases, with 23 bases left between them. From germline, CDR1 is LGHDT and CDR2 YNNKEL (reference sequence).

DNA for the CDR3: TGTGCCAGCAGTCCCGGACAGGTTTGGGCAGATACGCAGTATTTT. Translating it yields CASSPGQVWADTQYF. The chain links TRBV6-1 to TRBJ2-3; 7 nucleotides match TRBD1. Trimming took 5 bases from V and 4 from J; bases not matched to a gene: 9. This CDR3 is 15 amino acids long. Germline V lookup: CDR1 MNHNS, CDR2 SASEGT.

This clonotype was observed many times. This chain connects TRBV6-2 or TRBV6-3 to TRBJ2-1, with D perhaps assigned TRBD1 or TRBD2 (5 bases each). Trimming stripped 7 bases from V and 2 bases from J, with 9 bases between. There are 13 residues in the CDR3. Germline lookup yields CDR1 MNHEY and CDR2 SVGEGT. The CDR3 protein is CASNGGAYNEQFF. Written as DNA, the CDR3 is TGTGCCAGCAATGGGGGTGCCTACAATGAGCAGTTCTTC.

V usage is TRBV7-9 and J usage is TRBJ2-7, with 9 bases that match TRBD1. In germline, CDR1 is SEHNR, CDR2 FQNEAQ (reference sequence). The V gene end was trimmed by 6 bases and the J gene end by 3 bases; junction bases not matched to a gene: 3. The CDR3 contains 13 residues. CDR3 sequence (DNA): TGTGCCAGCAGGGGACAGGGAAGCTACGAGCAGTACTTC. As protein: CASRGQGSYEQYF.